Presented here are 18 T cell receptor beta chains from one specimen sequenced in a study of immune evolution from preneoplasia to lung adenocarcinoma (dated by TCRdb to the early 2020s). The library was generated by the immunoSEQ multiplex PCR assay. TCRdb holds this immuneACCESS table with in-frame rearrangements only. Some clones are missing; in checked studies, unresolved V genes explain under half, and the rest has no known cause. The sample table holds 6,000 or so clones, of which around 69% were seen once. The ten top clones hold about 9.8% of the sample. Sequencing input: FFPE lung adenocarcinoma in situ tissue. The intended sense of this specimen's cell subset or site label: preinvasive adenocarcinoma in situ (AIS). The receptors originated from an older donor with lung adenocarcinoma.

This clone was counted a few times. The chain employs TRBV5-6 and TRBJ1-4, with D possibly being TRBD1 (5 bases). Germline V gives CDR1 SGHDT, CDR2 YYEEEE. The V end lost 0 bases, the J end lost 0 bases, and 6 bases lay between the germline ends. CDR3 length equals 15 residues. The DNA of the CDR3 is TGTGCCAGCAGCTTGGTGGGGGCAACTAATGAAAAACTGTTTTTT. It encodes CASSLVGATNEKLFF.

This clone was picked up a small number of times. The V and J genes are TRBV10-2 and TRBJ2-1, with D hard to call. In germline, CDR1 is WSHSY, CDR2 SAAADI. The CDR3 covers 12 residues. V shed 6 bases and J shed 6 bases, with 9 bases lying between them. CDR3 region: CASSYDLNEQFF. The CDR3 DNA sequence: TGCGCCAGCAGCTATGACCTCAATGAGCAGTTCTTC.

The rearrangement links TRBV12-5 to TRBJ1-2; 10 bases agree with TRBD1. CDR1 LGHNT and CDR2 FRNRAP come from the germline V gene. There are 14 residues in the CDR3. The V segment lost 4 bases and the J segment 8 bases; nucleotides outside the gene matches: 7. Here the CDR3 DNA reads TGTGCTAGTGGTTCGGGGACAGGGGTAGACGGCTACACCTTC. This sequence encodes CASGSGTGVDGYTF. The complete variable domain, with remaining parts taken from reference TRBV12-5 and TRBJ1-2, reads DARVTQTPRHKVTEMGQEVTMRCQPILGHNTVFWYRQTMMQGLELLAYFRNRAPLDDSGMPKDRFSAEMPDATLATLKIQPSEPRDSAVYFCASGSGTGVDGYTFGSGTRLTVV.

The chain carries TRBV7-9 and TRBJ2-1, with D possibly being TRBD2 (6 bases). Germline V gene lookup returns CDR1 SEHNR and CDR2 FQNEAQ (reference sequence). V lost 5 bases, J lost 0 bases, and 14 bases lay in between. The CDR3 extends over 16 amino acids. CDR3 bases: TGTGCCAGCAGCGTCACTGCGGGGAGCTCCTACAATGAGCAGTTCTTC. Protein: CASSVTAGSSYNEQFF.

The chain employs TRBV30 and TRBJ2-7; tentatively, D is TRBD1 (6 bases). From germline, CDR1 is GTSNPN and CDR2 SVGIG (reference sequence). V was trimmed by 7 bases and J by 5 bases, leaving 24 bases between them. This CDR3 region has 15 residues. Here the CDR3 DNA reads TGTGCCTCCTCCCCCACCGGACAGTTGGGGCACGAGCAGTACTTC. This gives the protein CASSPTGQLGHEQYF.

The sample holds a few counts of this clone. V usage is TRBV5-6 and J usage is TRBJ1-2; TRBD1 matches at 11 bases. Trimming removed 4 bases from V and 2 bases from J; junction bases left unmatched: 4. The germline V gene has CDR1 SGHDT and CDR2 YYEEEE. This CDR3 region has 15 residues. CDR3 loop: CASSGGQGENYGYTF. CDR3 coding DNA: TGTGCCAGCAGCGGGGGACAGGGGGAGAACTATGGCTACACCTTC.

This chain uses TRBV5-8 with TRBJ2-1, with a possible D match to TRBD2 (6 bases). This CDR3 is 16 amino acids long. Germline V lookup: CDR1 SGHTS, CDR2 YDEGEE. Trimming shortened V by 5 bases and J by 4 bases, and 19 bases separated the two germline ends. The CDR3 nucleotides read TGTGCCAGCAGTGCGATCGGAGGGTGGAAATACAATGAGCAGTTCTTC. It codes for CASSAIGGWKYNEQFF.

The chain joins TRBV6-1 to TRBJ2-2; D possibly corresponds to TRBD2 (6 bases). The germline gives CDR1 MNHNS, CDR2 SASEGT. V was clipped by 7 bases and J by 4 bases, with 13 bases between them. This CDR3 spans 14 amino acids. As DNA, the CDR3 is TGTGCCAGCATTCGGGACGGGAGCACCGGGGAGCTGTTTTTT. This sequence encodes CASIRDGSTGELFF.

The rearrangement links TRBV4-1 to TRBJ2-1; 9 bases align to TRBD2. The CDR3 spans 16 residues. CDR1 is MGHRA and CDR2 is YSYEKL in the germline V gene. V lost 0 bases and J lost 7; bases outside the gene matches: 7. The CDR3 spells CASSQDGGGGTNEQFF. The CDR3, as DNA: TGCGCCAGCAGCCAAGACGGCGGGGGGGGGACTAATGAGCAGTTCTTC.

The CDR3 region is CASSFDRDSPLHF. The CDR3 DNA reads as TGTGCCAGCAGTTTCGACAGGGATTCACCCCTCCACTTT. The chain couples TRBV27 to TRBJ1-6, with 7 bases lining up with TRBD1. From germline, CDR1 is MNHEY and CDR2 SMNVEV (reference sequence). J gave up 8 bases and V 3 bases, and 1 base lay outside the gene matches. The CDR3 has 13 amino acids.

This rearrangement joins TRBV7-8 to TRBJ2-2; 7 bases match TRBD2. The CDR3 extends over 14 amino acids. Germline CDR1 SGHVS, CDR2 FQNEAQ. After removal of 3 bases from V and 8 bases from J, the junction contained 6 bases not matched to a gene. For the CDR3, the DNA is TGTGCCAGCAGCTTCCAGCGGGGTTCGGGGGAGCTGTTTTTT. Its translation: CASSFQRGSGELFF.

The J gene is TRBJ1-2, the V gene TRBV29-1; no definite D call. The germline CDR1 and CDR2 sequences are SQVTM and ANQGSEA. Trimming stripped 4 bases from V and 8 bases from J, with 17 bases between. The CDR3 length is 13 residues. The DNA of the CDR3 is TGCAGCGTTGTCCCCCCCGGGGTGTTCGGCTACACCTTC. This translates into CSVVPPGVFGYTF.

This clone occurred a few times. J is TRBJ2-1 and V is TRBV9; TRBD1 aligns across 10 bases. The length of the CDR3 is 18 residues. Trimming cost V 0 bases and J 7 bases; bases outside gene matches: 13. Germline assignment: CDR1 SGDLS and CDR2 YYNGEE. The CDR3 loop is CASSVASSGTGVGNEQFF. The CDR3 bases are TGTGCCAGCAGCGTAGCATCCTCCGGGACAGGGGTTGGTAATGAGCAGTTCTTC.

This clone has a single count. The V and J genes are TRBV5-1 and TRBJ2-7; 16 bases line up with TRBD2. Germline-derived CDR1 and CDR2 are SGHRS and YFSETQ. Losses at the gene ends were 4 bases for V and 6 bases for J; bases not matched to a gene: 7. The CDR3 extends over 16 amino acids. CDR3 protein: CASSAGTSGRALEQYF. The CDR3 DNA is TGCGCCAGCAGCGCCGGGACTAGCGGGAGGGCCCTCGAGCAGTACTTC.

This clone was picked up one time. The rearrangement links TRBV30 to TRBJ2-1, with no clear D. Germline V gene sequence: CDR1 GTSNPN, CDR2 SVGIG (reference sequence). The CDR3 is 12 residues long. Between the trimmed V and J ends, which lost 7 bases and 2 bases, there was a span of 9 bases. The CDR3 DNA sequence: TGTGCCTTCTCTACGGCCTACAATGAGCAGTTCTTC. This codes for CAFSTAYNEQFF.

This chain joins TRBV30 and TRBJ2-4, with D maybe TRBD2 (5 bases). The germline V gene has CDR1 GTSNPN and CDR2 SVGIG (reference sequence). V gave up 1 base and J gave up 10 bases, with 20 bases separating them. The CDR3 has 15 amino acids. The DNA for the CDR3 is TGTGCCTGGAGTGGTACCGGGGAGATGAGGGTTATTCAGTACTTC. Amino acids: CAWSGTGEMRVIQYF.

The chain uses TRBV18 and TRBJ1-1; 8 bases align to TRBD1. V shed 3 bases and J 10 bases; nucleotides not matched to a gene: 1. There are 11 residues in the CDR3. Germline CDR1 reads KGHSH; CDR2 reads LQKENI. This CDR3 reads CASSPGQGAFF. In nucleotides, the CDR3 is TGTGCCAGCTCACCCGGACAGGGAGCTTTCTTT.

V gene TRBV29-1 combines with J gene TRBJ2-5, with 8 bases lining up with TRBD1. Losses at the gene ends were 7 bases for V and 5 bases for J; bases not matched to a gene: 9. Germline V CDR1 and CDR2: SQVTM, ANQGSEA. CDR3 length: 13 residues. The DNA for the CDR3 is TGCAGCGAGTCGGACAGGGCGGGGGAGACCCAGTACTTC. This encodes CSESDRAGETQYF.